This TCR beta chain is from a study of identical twins (dated by TCRdb to between 2015 and 2016). Notes on the research overall: To test whether fetal clonotypes persist, the study used deep sequencing on TCR alpha and beta repertoires from monozygotic twins, unrelated adults of various ages, and cord blood. To rule out contamination, the twin experiments were replicated at different times with different library preparation protocols.

Taken from cysteine to phenylalanine, the CDR3 has 14 residues. The sequence is cut down to CDR3 DNA, 42 bases in frame from base 1. V and J lose 1 base and 5 bases, and a span of 11 bases separates them. CDR1 and CDR2, per the germline V gene, are MGHRA and YSYEKL. Overall study outcomes, separate from this receptor: Invariant T cells such as MAIT and iNKT could partly confound zero-insertion analyses, though diverse VJ usage argued against this for most clonotypes. A weaker excess of twin sharing was found in beta out-of-frame sequences because the signal-to-noise ratio was lowered by fewer shared sequences. Abundant cord blood beta clonotypes carried fewer insertions; young adult naive repertoires showed a weaker similar trend, while memory repertoires showed none. Because the same donors could not be followed over many years, conclusions were based on cross-sectional statistical analysis. Compared with coincidental sharing between unrelated individuals, out-of-frame TCR alpha sequences shared between twins showed an excess of sequences with low generation probability. Recombination models systematically underestimated out-of-frame TCR alpha sharing in monozygotic twins but agreed with sharing between unrelated individuals.

All donors were healthy Caucasians. Three unrelated non-twin adults were additionally sequenced: a male aged 18 to 30, a male aged 50 to 59 and a female aged 50 to 59. Using Miltenyi CD45RO+ enrichment and human naive T-cell isolation kits, memory (CD45RO+) and naive T cells were isolated from PBMC. This clonotype was detected only a few times. Its antigen target is currently unknown. No much larger clonotype is one base removed from it; base qualities were not supplied. Libraries were prepared through 5' RACE. Sequencing used an Illumina HiSeq 2000. A universal primer binding site was introduced by template switching, and a unique molecular identifier was present in the final cDNA, enabling accurate counting of TCR cDNA molecules. First-strand cDNA for TCR alpha and beta chains was synthesized from specific primers in the conserved constant-segment region. Each cDNA library was double barcoded, with a SMART-Mk sample barcode plus Illumina barcodes, to control for contamination. TruSeq adapter sequences along with Illumina sample barcodes were introduced in two successive PCR steps. TCR alpha and beta cDNA libraries were sequenced on the Illumina HiSeq platform with custom primers. The authors' analysis ran thus. Raw reads were processed with MiGEC to extract unique molecular identifiers, and MiXCR was used to determine CDR3 positions. Recombination models were inferred per individual with the repgenHMM and IGoR tools using an EM algorithm. Shared clonotypes were analyzed with the tcR package in R, and sharing was normalized by the product of cloneset sizes. Out-of-frame nonproductive sequences were analyzed to study raw recombination free of thymic and clonal selection effects. TCRdb passed the public sequencing reads through fastp at Q25 and MiXCR, retaining productive beta sequences. One record per CDR3 amino acid sequence lists the most common genes and DNA. The V and J calls come from TCRdb's annotation, not from the publication. The sample records 400,000 or so distinct CDR3 sequences, roughly 9% of which are singletons. The ten largest account for more than 8% of the sample.

Sequencing was performed on naive T cells sorted from blood. The cell subset or site label here, explained by the study, means: cells isolated with a human naive T-cell isolation kit. The chain links TRBV4-1 with TRBJ2-5, with a weak D call of TRBD1 (6 bases match). The TCR sequence derives from a woman aged 45-65 years in good health. In nucleotide form, the sequence is TGCGCCAGCAGCCAAGCAGGGGCCGGGGAGACCCAGTACTTC. Its translation is CASSQAGAGETQYF.